These 5 T cell receptor beta chains were sequenced from one sample in a study of cytomegalovirus exposure and HLA in healthy donors. Here immunoSEQ multiplex PCR was the method, and the copy in TCRdb shows in-frame clones only, minus some. The repertoire holds roughly 150,000 clones, 85% to 90% seen once, with about 3% in the top ten. The sequencing input was PBMCs. All receptors come from a young woman in good health and CMV-seropositive.

The chain links TRBV30 to TRBJ2-3, with a possible D match to TRBD2 (5 bases). Germline CDR1 reads GTSNPN; CDR2 reads SVGIG (reference sequence). V was clipped by 0 bases and J by 1 base, with 8 bases between them. The CDR3 extends over 14 amino acids. The CDR3 is CAWSVLSGTDTQYF. As DNA, the CDR3 is TGTGCCTGGAGTGTACTTAGCGGCACAGATACGCAGTATTTT.

This rearrangement joins TRBV9 to TRBJ2-7, with D possibly TRBD2 on 5 matching bases. Per germline, CDR1 SGDLS and CDR2 YYNGEE. V lost 1 base to trimming and J lost 0 bases, with 8 bases between them. The CDR3 consists of 14 residues. The CDR3 is CASSVTGTSYEQYF. Here the CDR3 DNA reads TGTGCCAGCAGCGTAACGGGAACCTCCTACGAGCAGTACTTC.

The V and J genes are TRBV5-6 and TRBJ1-4, with D maybe TRBD1 (5 bases). Germline V gives CDR1 SGHDT, CDR2 YYEEEE. Between the trimmed V and J ends, which lost 2 bases and 8 bases, there was a span of 10 bases. This CDR3 is built from 13 residues. The chain's CDR3 is CASSFQGREKLFF. Here the CDR3 DNA reads TGTGCCAGCAGCTTTCAGGGTAGAGAAAAACTGTTTTTT.

This clone was counted only a few times. The gene calls are TRBV7-2 and TRBJ1-1; D ambiguous. The V gene's germline CDR1 is SGHTA and CDR2 FQGNSA. V shed 1 base and J shed 6 bases, with 9 bases lying between them. The CDR3 sequence is 13 residues long. CDR3 bases: TGTGCCAGCAGCTTAGAGCACGTCTCTGAAGCTTTCTTT. Its translation is CASSLEHVSEAFF.

The chain links TRBV2 to TRBJ1-2, with D maybe TRBD1 (6 bases). This CDR3 is built from 15 residues. V shed 4 bases and J shed 0 bases, with 12 bases lying between them. Germline lookup yields CDR1 SNHLY and CDR2 FYNNEI. The CDR3 region is CASSVLTGTNYGYTF. CDR3 nucleotides: TGTGCCAGCAGTGTATTGACAGGAACTAACTATGGCTACACCTTC.